The present TCR beta chain was sequenced within a study of T cell repertoires in cytomegalovirus infection. For the study at large: Both a matching HLA type and CMV infection were indicated by public TCR beta signatures.

The V and J ends lost 8 bases and 5 bases respectively, with 16 bases between them. There are 13 residues in the CDR3. Germline values: CDR1 SEHNR, CDR2 FQNEAQ (reference sequence). TCRdb reanalysed the reads using MiXCR and keeps one entry per CDR3 protein. The data hold some 600,000 distinct CDR3 sequences, with around 24% observed a single time. The sequence was collected from a human donor in good health (CMV status not recorded). Some clones in this sample may be carry-over from other donors' samples. The chain has TRBV7-9 and TRBJ2-7; D might be TRBD2 (5 bases). The specimen sequenced was CD8+ T cells from PBMCs. CDR3 in amino acids: CASGNWEFHEQYF. CDR3 coding DNA: TGTGCCAGCGGTAACTGGGAGTTCCACGAGCAGTACTTC.